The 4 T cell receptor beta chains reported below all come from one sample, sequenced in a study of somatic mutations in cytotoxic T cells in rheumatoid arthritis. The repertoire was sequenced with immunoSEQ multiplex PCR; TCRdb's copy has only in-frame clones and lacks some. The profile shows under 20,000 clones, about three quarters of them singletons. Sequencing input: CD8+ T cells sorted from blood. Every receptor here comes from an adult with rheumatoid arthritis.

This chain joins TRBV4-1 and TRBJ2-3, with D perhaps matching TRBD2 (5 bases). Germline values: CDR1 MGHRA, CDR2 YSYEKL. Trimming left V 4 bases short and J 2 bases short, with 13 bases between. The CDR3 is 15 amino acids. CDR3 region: CASSLIKRNTDTQYF. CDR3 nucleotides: TGCGCCAGCAGCCTCATAAAGCGGAACACAGATACGCAGTATTTT.

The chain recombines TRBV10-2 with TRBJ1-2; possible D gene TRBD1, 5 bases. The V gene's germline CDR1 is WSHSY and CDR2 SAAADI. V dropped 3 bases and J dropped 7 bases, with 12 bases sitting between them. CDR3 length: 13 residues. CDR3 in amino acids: CASSDGGSGGYTF. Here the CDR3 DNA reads TGCGCCAGCAGTGATGGGGGGTCTGGTGGCTACACCTTC.

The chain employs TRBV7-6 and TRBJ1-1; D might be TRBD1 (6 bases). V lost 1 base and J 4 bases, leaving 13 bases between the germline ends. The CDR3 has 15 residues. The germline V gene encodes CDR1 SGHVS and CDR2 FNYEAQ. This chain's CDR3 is CASSLVPGASTEAFF. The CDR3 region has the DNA TGTGCCAGCAGCTTAGTTCCGGGGGCGAGCACTGAAGCTTTCTTT.

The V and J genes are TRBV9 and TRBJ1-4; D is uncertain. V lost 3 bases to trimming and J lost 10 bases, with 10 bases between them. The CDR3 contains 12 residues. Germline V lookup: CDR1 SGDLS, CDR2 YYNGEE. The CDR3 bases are TGTGCCAGCAGCGGAAGGAGCGGAAAACTGTTTTTT. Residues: CASSGRSGKLFF.